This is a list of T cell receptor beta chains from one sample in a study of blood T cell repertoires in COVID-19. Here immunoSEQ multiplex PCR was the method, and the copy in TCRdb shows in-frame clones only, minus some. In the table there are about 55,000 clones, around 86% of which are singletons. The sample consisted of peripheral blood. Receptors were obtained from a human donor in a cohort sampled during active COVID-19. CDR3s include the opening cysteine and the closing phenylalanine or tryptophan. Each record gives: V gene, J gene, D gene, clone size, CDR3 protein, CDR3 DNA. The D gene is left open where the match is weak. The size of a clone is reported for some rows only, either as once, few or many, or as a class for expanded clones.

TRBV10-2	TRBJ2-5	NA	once	CASRSRALETQYF	TGCGCCAGCAGGAGCAGGGCCCTGGAGACCCAGTACTTC
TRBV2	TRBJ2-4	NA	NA	CASSAIFLAKNIQYF	TGTGCCAGCAGTGCTATATTCCTAGCCAAAAACATTCAGTACTTC
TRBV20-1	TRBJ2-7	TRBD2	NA	CSASLGFGTSGSSYEQYF	TGCAGTGCTAGTTTAGGGTTCGGGACTAGCGGGAGCTCCTACGAGCAGTACTTC
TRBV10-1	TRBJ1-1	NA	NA	CAGVLRQNTEAFF	TGCGCCGGCGTCCTCCGACAGAACACTGAAGCTTTCTTT
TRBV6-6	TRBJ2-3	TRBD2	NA	CASSPLGVGGLTDTQYF	TGTGCCAGCAGTCCCCTTGGTGTCGGGGGGTTAACAGATACGCAGTATTTT
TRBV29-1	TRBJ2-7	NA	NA	CSGGQAYEQYF	TGCAGTGGCGGGCAGGCCTACGAGCAGTACTTC
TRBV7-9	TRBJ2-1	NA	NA	CASTLSNEQFF	TGTGCCAGCACCCTTAGCAATGAGCAGTTCTTC
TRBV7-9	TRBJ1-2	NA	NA	CASSSPGYGYTF	TGTGCCAGCAGCTCTCCCGGTTATGGCTACACCTTC
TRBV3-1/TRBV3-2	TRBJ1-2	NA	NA	CASTNPGYGYTF	TGTGCCAGCACCAACCCGGGCTATGGCTACACCTTC
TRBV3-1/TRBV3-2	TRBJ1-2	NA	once	CASSQGGSAGYTF	TGTGCCAGCAGCCAAGGCGGTTCCGCTGGCTACACCTTC
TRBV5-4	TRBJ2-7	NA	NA	CASSYLVGVGYEQYF	TGTGCCAGCAGTTACCTTGTGGGAGTCGGCTACGAGCAGTACTTC
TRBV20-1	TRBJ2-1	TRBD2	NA	CSASGPLAGVKEQFF	TGCAGTGCTAGTGGTCCGCTAGCGGGAGTGAAGGAGCAGTTCTTC
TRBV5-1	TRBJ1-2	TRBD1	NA	CASSLNPGQGAYGYTF	TGCGCCAGCAGCTTGAACCCGGGACAGGGGGCCTATGGCTACACCTTC
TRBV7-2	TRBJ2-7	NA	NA	CASSLESRSHEQYF	TGTGCCAGCAGCTTAGAATCTAGATCCCACGAGCAGTACTTC
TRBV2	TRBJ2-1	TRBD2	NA	CASKKGTINEQFF	TGTGCCAGCAAGAAGGGGACTATCAATGAGCAGTTCTTC
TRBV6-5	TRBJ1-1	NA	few	CASYLLGRTEAFF	TGTGCCAGCTACCTATTAGGGAGGACTGAAGCTTTCTTT
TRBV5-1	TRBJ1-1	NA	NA	CASSFLPPGQSGTEAFF	TGCGCCAGCAGCTTCCTACCTCCCGGACAGAGCGGCACTGAAGCTTTCTTT
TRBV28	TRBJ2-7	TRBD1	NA	CASSRGQEPYEQYF	TGTGCCAGCAGCCGGGGACAGGAACCCTACGAGCAGTACTTC
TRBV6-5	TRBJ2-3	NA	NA	CASSYLQGFGTDTQYF	TGTGCCAGCAGTTACTTGCAGGGTTTTGGCACAGATACGCAGTATTTT
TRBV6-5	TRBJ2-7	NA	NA	CASSYKRAGYEQYF	TGTGCCAGCAGTTACAAGAGGGCCGGATACGAGCAGTACTTC
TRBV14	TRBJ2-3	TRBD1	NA	CASRRTGFTDTQYF	TGTGCCAGCAGGAGGACAGGTTTCACAGATACGCAGTATTTT
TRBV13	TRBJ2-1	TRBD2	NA	CASSQGGAQLAGGKQFF	TGTGCCAGCAGCCAGGGGGGGGCGCAACTAGCGGGAGGCAAGCAGTTCTTC
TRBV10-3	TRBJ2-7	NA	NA	CAISESTGRSYEQYF	TGTGCCATCAGTGAGTCGACAGGCCGCTCCTACGAGCAGTACTTC
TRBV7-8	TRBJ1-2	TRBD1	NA	CASSFRGEANYGYTF	TGTGCCAGCAGCTTCAGGGGGGAGGCTAACTATGGCTACACCTTC
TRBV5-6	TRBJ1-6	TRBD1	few	CASSFRGQVLPPLHF	TGTGCCAGCAGCTTTCGGGGACAGGTTTTACCACCCCTCCACTTT
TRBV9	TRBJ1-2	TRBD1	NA	CASSSDRGLGYTF	TGTGCCAGCAGCTCCGACAGGGGGCTTGGCTACACCTTC
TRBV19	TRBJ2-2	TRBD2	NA	CASSSKRGGELFF	TGTGCCAGTTCCAGTAAGCGGGGCGGGGAGCTGTTTTTT
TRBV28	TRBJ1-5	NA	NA	CASIVPGGNQPQHF	TGTGCCAGCATCGTCCCGGGGGGGAATCAGCCCCAGCATTTT
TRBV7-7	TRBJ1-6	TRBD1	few	CASSQGQGSSPLHF	TGTGCTAGCAGCCAAGGACAGGGGAGTTCACCCCTCCACTTT
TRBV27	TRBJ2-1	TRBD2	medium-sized	CASSLVAGGPYNEQFF	TGTGCCAGCAGTCTAGTAGCGGGGGGACCTTACAATGAGCAGTTCTTC
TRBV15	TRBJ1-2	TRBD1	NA	CATSSDLQGAVDRYTF	TGTGCCACCAGCAGCGACCTCCAGGGGGCGGTCGATCGCTACACCTTC
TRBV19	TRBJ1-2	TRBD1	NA	CASSIDRGNYGYTF	TGTGCCAGTAGTATCGACAGGGGCAACTATGGCTACACCTTC
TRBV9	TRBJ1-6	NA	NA	CASSVGWGQFLSTPLHF	TGTGCCAGCAGCGTAGGCTGGGGGCAGTTCTTATCGACACCCCTCCACTTT
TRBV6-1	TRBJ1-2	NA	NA	CASSEEGDGYTF	TGTGCCAGCAGTGAAGAGGGGGATGGCTACACCTTC
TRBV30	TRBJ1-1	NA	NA	CAWSVRLGVNTEAFF	TGTGCCTGGAGTGTACGGTTAGGGGTGAACACTGAAGCTTTCTTT
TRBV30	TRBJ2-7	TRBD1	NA	CAAPTGRPGEQYF	TGTGCCGCCCCGACAGGGAGACCGGGAGAGCAGTACTTC
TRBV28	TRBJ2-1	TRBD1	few	CASSFSGGEQFF	TGTGCCAGCAGTTTTTCAGGGGGTGAGCAGTTCTTC
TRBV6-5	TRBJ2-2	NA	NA	CASSFPGRGRAGELFF	TGTGCCAGCAGTTTCCCCGGGAGGGGGCGCGCGGGGGAGCTGTTTTTT
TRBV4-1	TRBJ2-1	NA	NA	CASSPGTEFSYNEQFF	TGCGCCAGCAGCCCTGGGACTGAATTCTCCTACAATGAGCAGTTCTTC
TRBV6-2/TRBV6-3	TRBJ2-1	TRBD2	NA	CASSSGTSGRRADNEQFF	TGTGCCAGCAGTTCCGGGACTAGCGGGAGGAGGGCGGACAATGAGCAGTTCTTC
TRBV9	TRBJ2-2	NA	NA	CASSVKWANGELFF	TGTGCCAGCAGCGTAAAATGGGCGAACGGGGAGCTGTTTTTT
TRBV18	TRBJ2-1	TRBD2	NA	CASSPYGTSGEQFF	TGTGCCAGCTCACCATACGGGACTAGCGGTGAGCAGTTCTTC
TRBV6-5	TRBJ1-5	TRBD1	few	CASSRQGNQPQHF	TGTGCCAGCAGCCGACAGGGGAATCAGCCCCAGCATTTT
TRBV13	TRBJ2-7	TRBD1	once	CASSVRTGGHYEQYF	TGTGCCAGCAGCGTTAGGACAGGGGGTCACTACGAGCAGTACTTC
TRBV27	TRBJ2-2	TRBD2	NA	CASTARWGRVYGGELFF	TGTGCCAGCACCGCCCGGTGGGGGAGGGTGTATGGCGGGGAGCTGTTTTTT
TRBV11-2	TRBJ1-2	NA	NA	CASESSGGVYGYTF	TGTGCCAGCGAGTCTTCCGGCGGGGTCTATGGCTACACCTTC
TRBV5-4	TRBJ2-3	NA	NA	CASSLGGAGTDTQYF	TGTGCCAGCAGCTTGGGCGGGGCCGGGACAGATACGCAGTATTTT
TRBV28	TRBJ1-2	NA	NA	CASSPLTQWYGYTF	TGTGCCAGCAGTCCACTCACACAGTGGTATGGCTACACCTTC
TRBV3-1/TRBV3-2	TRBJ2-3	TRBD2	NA	CASSPQTSGNGDTQYF	TGTGCCAGCAGCCCGCAGACTAGCGGGAATGGGGATACGCAGTATTTT
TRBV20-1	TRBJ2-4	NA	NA	CSASKGHFSKNIQYF	TGCAGTGCTAGTAAGGGACACTTTTCCAAAAACATTCAGTACTTC